The T cell receptor (beta chain) under discussion was sequenced for a study of CD8 T cells in Susac syndrome (dated by TCRdb to about 2019). In the study overall: Repertoire sequencing was used to test whether CD8+ T cell activation and differentiation in Susac syndrome was antigen driven.

RNA was extracted using the RNeasy kit, and about 0.5 to 1 ug of the RNA was reverse transcribed with random hexamers. The immunoSEQ multiplex PCR assay, covering 54 Vbeta and 13 Jbeta segments, was used to amplify TCR beta CDR3 regions. To correct PCR amplification bias, a synthetic template baseline was used for both primer optimization and computational correction. On the authors' methods: Only productive sequences were kept, with reads annotated to V, D and J genes according to IMGT and analyzed in immunoSEQ Analyzer. To calculate clonality, Shannon entropy was normalized by log2 of the number of productive unique sequences and then subtracted from one. For each patient and control, public and private clones were evaluated within the 100 most prevalent clones. Clones were defined as Susac-specific when absent from the healthy and MS cohorts, from some 1,100 published viral clones and from other ImmuneACCESS disease sequences. TCRdb itself trimmed the public reads at Q25 with fastp, ran MiXCR and retained productive beta chains. Every CDR3 protein is listed once, alongside the most common genes and DNA of its rows. For this entry, the V and J calls and clone size follow TCRdb and not the study's own pipeline. In this sample the table shows 150,000 to 200,000 distinct CDR3 sequences, under 95% of which occur a single time. Of the sample, under 0.095% falls within the top ten clones.

Comments on this clonotype: It has no known antigen specificity. One base away there is no much larger clone; base qualities are not given.

V loses 6 bases at its end and J loses 4 bases; junction bases beyond the gene matches: 7. From its cysteine to its phenylalanine, the CDR3 spans 13 amino acids. The kept DNA is CDR3 alone, 39 bases in frame from the first base. The CDR1 and CDR2 encoded by the germline V gene (reference sequence) are DFQATT and SNEGSKA. High-throughput TCR beta sequencing profiled peripheral blood CD8+ and CD4+ T cells from healthy donors, Susac syndrome patients and multiple sclerosis patients. The multiple sclerosis controls were treatment-naive patients whose relapsing-remitting disease, either stable or active, fulfilled the revised McDonald criteria. Bulk CD8+ and CD4+ T cells were purified magnetically by negative isolation, whereas CD8+ TEMRA cells were enriched by FACS. Blood was drawn into EDTA tubes, processed within 24 hours, and PBMCs were isolated by density gradient centrifugation. PBMCs intended for TCR sequencing were cryopreserved in liquid nitrogen and were subsequently thawed in a 37 degrees C water bath. A purity of at least 90% was achieved for sorted or isolated CD4+, CD8+ and CD8+ TEMRA cells.

Here is what the overall study found, with its caveats: The number of individuals in the TCR sequencing and HLA analysis was recognized as being relatively small.

The receptor was derived from a human donor with multiple sclerosis. Sequenced material: CD4+ T cells from PBMCs. The chain is assembled from TRBV20-1 and TRBJ2-5; 8 junctional bases match TRBD2. The CDR3 is CSAPSGSRETQYF. The sequenced DNA is TGCAGTGCCCCTAGCGGGTCGAGAGAGACCCAGTACTTC.